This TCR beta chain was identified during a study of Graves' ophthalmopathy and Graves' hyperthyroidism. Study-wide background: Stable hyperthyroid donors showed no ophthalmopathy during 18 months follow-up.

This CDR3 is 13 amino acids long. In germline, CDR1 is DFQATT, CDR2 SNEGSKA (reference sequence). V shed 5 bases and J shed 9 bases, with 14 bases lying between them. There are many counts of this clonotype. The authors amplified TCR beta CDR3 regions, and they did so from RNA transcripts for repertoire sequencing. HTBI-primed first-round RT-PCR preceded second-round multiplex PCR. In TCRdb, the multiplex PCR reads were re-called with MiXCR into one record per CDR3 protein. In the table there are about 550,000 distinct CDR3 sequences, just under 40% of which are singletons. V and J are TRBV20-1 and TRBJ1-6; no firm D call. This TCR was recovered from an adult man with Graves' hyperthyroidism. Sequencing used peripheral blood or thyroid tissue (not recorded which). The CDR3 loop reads CSAAATWASPLHF. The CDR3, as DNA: TGCAGTGCTGCTGCGACGTGGGCTTCACCCCTCCACTTT.